This T cell receptor beta chain was found in a study of T cell responses to AZD1222 COVID-19 vaccine. Study details: Pooling covered second doses at about 4 or about 12 weeks.

J lost 6 bases, V lost 3 bases, and 12 bases had no gene match. This CDR3 is 17 amino acids long. CDR1 MGHRA and CDR2 YSYEKL come from the germline V gene. Study observations and caveats: Baseline seropositives among AZD1222 recipients totaled only five to seven. Repertoires were sampled only after the peak T cell response. Females made up more of the donors, who were largely white British, and clonal diversity may have come out too low.

In regard to this clone: Its antigen is currently unknown.

The assay was immunoSEQ multiplex PCR, and TCRdb's table has in-frame clones only and misses some. This sample has around 97,000 clones, with less than 95% found just once. This TCR was recovered from an adult in good health. The material was peripheral blood, obtained on day 0 of AZD1222 vaccination. The V call is TRBV4-1, the J call TRBJ1-5; TRBD1 matches at 9 bases. This chain's CDR3 is CASSQGQGKRHSQPQHF. For the CDR3, the DNA is TGCGCCAGCAGCCAGGGACAGGGAAAGAGGCACAGTCAGCCCCAGCATTTT.